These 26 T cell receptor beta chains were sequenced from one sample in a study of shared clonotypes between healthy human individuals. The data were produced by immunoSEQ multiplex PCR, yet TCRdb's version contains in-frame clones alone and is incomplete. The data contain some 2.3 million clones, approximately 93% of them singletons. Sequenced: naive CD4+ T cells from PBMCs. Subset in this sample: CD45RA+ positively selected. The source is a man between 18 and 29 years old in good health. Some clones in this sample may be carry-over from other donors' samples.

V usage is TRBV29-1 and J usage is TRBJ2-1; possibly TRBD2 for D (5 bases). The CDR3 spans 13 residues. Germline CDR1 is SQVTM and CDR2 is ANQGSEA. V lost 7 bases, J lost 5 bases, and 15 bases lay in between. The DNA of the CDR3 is TGCAGCGCTGTCGTGGTGCGGGACAATGAGCAGTTCTTC. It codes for CSAVVVRDNEQFF.

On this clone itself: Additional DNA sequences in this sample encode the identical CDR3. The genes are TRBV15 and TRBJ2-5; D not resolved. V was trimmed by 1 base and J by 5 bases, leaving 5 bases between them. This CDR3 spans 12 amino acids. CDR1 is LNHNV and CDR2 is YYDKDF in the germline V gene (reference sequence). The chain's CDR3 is CATSRVKETQYF. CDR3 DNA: TGTGCCACCAGCAGAGTTAAGGAGACCCAGTACTTC.

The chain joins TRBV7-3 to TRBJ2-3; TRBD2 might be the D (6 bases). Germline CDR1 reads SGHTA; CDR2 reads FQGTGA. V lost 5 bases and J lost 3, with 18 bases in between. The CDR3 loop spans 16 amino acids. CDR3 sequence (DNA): TGTGCCAGCAGCCCCGGGTGGGAGGTTGGGACAGATACGCAGTATTTT. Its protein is CASSPGWEVGTDTQYF.

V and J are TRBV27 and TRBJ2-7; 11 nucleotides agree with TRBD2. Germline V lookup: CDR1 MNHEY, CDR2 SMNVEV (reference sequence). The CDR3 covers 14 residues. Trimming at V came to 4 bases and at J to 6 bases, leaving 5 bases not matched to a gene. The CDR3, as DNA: TGTGCCAGCAGTTATAGCGGGAGGGCCTTCGAGCAGTACTTC. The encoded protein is CASSYSGRAFEQYF.

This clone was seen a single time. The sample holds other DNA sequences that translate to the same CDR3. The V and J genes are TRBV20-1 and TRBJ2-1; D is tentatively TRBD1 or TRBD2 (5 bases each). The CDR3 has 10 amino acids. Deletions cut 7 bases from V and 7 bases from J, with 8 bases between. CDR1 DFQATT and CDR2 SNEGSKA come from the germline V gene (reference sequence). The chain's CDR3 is CSVRGNEQFF. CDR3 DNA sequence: TGCAGTGTGAGGGGTAATGAGCAGTTCTTC.

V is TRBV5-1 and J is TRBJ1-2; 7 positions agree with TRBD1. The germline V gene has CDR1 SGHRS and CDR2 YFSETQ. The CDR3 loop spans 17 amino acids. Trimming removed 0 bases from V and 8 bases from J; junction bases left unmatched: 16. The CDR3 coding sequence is TGCGCCAGCAGCTTGGCCGACAGGGAGTCTAACTTGAGGGGCTACACCTTC. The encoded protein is CASSLADRESNLRGYTF.

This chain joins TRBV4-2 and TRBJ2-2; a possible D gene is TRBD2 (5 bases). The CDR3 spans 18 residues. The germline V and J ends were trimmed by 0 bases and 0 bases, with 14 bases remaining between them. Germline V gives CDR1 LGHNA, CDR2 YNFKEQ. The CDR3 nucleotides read TGTGCCAGCAGCCAAGATAATCTCGGGGAAACGAACACCGGGGAGCTGTTTTTT. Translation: CASSQDNLGETNTGELFF.

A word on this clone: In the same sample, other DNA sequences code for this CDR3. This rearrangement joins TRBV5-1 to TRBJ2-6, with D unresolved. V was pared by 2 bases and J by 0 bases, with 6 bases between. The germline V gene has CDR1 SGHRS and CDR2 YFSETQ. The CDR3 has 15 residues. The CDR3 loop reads CASSLTASGANVLTF. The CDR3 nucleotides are TGCGCCAGCAGCTTAACGGCCTCTGGGGCCAACGTCCTGACTTTC.

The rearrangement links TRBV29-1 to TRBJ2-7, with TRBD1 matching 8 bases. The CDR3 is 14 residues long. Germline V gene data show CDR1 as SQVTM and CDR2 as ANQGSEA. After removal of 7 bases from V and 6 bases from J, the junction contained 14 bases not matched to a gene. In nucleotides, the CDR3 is TGCAGCGCTGAGAGGAGTCAGGGGGCCAGCGAGCAGTACTTC. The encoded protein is CSAERSQGASEQYF.

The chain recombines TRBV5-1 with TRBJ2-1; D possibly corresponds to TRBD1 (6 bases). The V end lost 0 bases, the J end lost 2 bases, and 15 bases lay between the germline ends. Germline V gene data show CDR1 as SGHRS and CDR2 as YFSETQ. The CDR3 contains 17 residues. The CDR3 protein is CASSLDSRGRAYNEQFF. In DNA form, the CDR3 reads TGCGCCAGCAGCTTGGATAGCAGGGGACGAGCCTACAATGAGCAGTTCTTC.

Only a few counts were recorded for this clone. The CDR3 reads CAPTGEAFF. The CDR3 nucleotides are TGTGCCCCCACGGGAGAAGCTTTCTTT. V gene TRBV7-9 combines with J gene TRBJ1-1; no firm D call. This CDR3 is 9 amino acids long. The ends were cut back, 11 bases at V and 8 bases at J, with 9 bases in the middle. Germline CDR1 and CDR2: SEHNR and FQNEAQ (reference sequence).

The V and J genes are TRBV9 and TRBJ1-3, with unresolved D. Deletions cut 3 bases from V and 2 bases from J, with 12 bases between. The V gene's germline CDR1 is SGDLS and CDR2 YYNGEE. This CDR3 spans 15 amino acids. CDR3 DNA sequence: TGTGCCAGCAGCGCTCAGGTCTCTGCTGGAAACACCATATATTTT. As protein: CASSAQVSAGNTIYF. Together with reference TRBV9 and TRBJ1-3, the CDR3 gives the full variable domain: DSGVTQTPKHLITATGQRVTLRCSPRSGDLSVYWYQQSLDQGLQFLIQYYNGEERAKGNILERFSAQQFPDLHSELNLSSLELGDSALYFCASSAQVSAGNTIYFGEGSWLTVV.

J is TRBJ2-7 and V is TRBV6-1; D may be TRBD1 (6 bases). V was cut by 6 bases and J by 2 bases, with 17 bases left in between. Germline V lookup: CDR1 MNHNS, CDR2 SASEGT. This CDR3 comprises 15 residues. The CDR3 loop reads CASRRQETLTYEQYF. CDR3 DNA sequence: TGTGCCAGCAGAAGACAGGAAACGCTAACCTACGAGCAGTACTTC.

The CDR3 region is CASSLGGKETQYF. CDR3 nucleotide sequence: TGTGCCAGCAGCTTAGGTGGGAAAGAGACCCAGTACTTC. The genes are TRBV7-3 and TRBJ2-5; no clear D. V lost 2 bases, J lost 3 bases, and 7 bases lay in between. The length of the CDR3 is 13 residues. The germline CDR1 and CDR2 sequences are SGHTA and FQGTGA.

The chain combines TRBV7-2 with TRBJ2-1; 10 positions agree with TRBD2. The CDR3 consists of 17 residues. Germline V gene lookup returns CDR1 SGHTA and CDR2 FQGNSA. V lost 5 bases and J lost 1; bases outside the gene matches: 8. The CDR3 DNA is TGTGCCAGCAGCCCTATTGTGACTAGCGGGTCCTACAATGAGCAGTTCTTC. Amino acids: CASSPIVTSGSYNEQFF.

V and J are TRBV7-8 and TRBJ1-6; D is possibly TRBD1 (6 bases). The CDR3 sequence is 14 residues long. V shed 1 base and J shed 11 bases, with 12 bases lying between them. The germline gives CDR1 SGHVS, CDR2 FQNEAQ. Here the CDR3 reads CASSLEGGRTPLHF. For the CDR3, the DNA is TGTGCCAGCAGCTTAGAAGGGGGACGGACACCCCTCCACTTT.

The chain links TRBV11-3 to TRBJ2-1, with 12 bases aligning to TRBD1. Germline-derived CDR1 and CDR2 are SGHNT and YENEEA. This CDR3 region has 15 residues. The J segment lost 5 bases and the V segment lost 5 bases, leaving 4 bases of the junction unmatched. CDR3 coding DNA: TGTGCCAGCAGCCACCGGGACAGGGGGCACAATGAGCAGTTCTTC. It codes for CASSHRDRGHNEQFF.

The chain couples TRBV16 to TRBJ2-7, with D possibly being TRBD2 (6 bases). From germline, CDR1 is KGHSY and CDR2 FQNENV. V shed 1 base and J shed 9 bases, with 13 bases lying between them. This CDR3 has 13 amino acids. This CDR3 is CASSQWGVTAQYF. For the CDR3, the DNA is TGTGCCAGCAGCCAATGGGGGGTAACCGCGCAGTACTTC.

This chain's CDR3 is CASSAHHGTPPYEQYF. CDR3 bases: TGTGCCAGCAGTGCCCACCACGGGACACCTCCCTACGAGCAGTACTTC. The chain joins TRBV25-1 to TRBJ2-7; a weak D match, TRBD1 (6 bases). CDR3 length: 16 residues. Germline V gene sequence: CDR1 MGHDK, CDR2 SYGVNS. V shed 4 bases and J shed 2 bases, with 18 bases lying between them.

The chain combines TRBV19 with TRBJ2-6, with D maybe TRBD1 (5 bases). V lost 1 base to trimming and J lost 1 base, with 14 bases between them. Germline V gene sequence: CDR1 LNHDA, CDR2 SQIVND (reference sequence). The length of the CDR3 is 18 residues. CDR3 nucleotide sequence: TGTGCCAGTAGTATAGTAGGGGCCGACGGGTCTGGGGCCAACGTCCTGACTTTC. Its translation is CASSIVGADGSGANVLTF.

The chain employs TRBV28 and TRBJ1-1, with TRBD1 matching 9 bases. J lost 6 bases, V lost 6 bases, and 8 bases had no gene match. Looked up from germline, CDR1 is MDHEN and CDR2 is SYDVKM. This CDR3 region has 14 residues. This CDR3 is CASRRQGGISEAFF. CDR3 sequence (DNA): TGTGCCAGCAGGAGACAGGGGGGGATATCTGAAGCTTTCTTT.

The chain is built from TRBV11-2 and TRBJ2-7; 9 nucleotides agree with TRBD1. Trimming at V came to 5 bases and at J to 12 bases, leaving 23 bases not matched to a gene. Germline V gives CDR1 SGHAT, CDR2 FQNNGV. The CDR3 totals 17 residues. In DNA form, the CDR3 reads TGTGCCAGCAGCGCAAGGGACGCCACGGACAGGGGACGAAGCTTGTACTTC. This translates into CASSARDATDRGRSLYF.

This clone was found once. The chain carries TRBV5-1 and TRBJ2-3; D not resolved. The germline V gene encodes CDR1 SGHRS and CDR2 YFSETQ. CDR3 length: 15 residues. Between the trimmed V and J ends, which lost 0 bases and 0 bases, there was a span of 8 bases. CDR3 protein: CASSLDRSSTDTQYF. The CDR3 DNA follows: TGCGCCAGCAGCTTGGACAGATCTAGCACAGATACGCAGTATTTT.

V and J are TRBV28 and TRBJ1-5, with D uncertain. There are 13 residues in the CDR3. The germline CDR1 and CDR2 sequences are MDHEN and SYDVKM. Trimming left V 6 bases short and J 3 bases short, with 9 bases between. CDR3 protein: CASRWGINQPQHF. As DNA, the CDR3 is TGTGCCAGCAGATGGGGTATCAATCAGCCCCAGCATTTT.

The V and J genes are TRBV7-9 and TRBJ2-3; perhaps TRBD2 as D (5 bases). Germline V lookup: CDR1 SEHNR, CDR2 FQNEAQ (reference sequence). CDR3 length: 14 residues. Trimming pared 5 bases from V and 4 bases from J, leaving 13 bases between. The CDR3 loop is CASSPRTQSDTQYF. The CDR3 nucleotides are TGTGCCAGCAGCCCGAGGACTCAATCAGATACGCAGTATTTT.

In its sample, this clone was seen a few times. The chain's CDR3 is CASRLKGNEQFF. CDR3 nucleotides: TGTGCCAGCAGGCTTAAGGGCAATGAGCAGTTCTTC. The chain uses TRBV2 and TRBJ2-1; D gene ambiguous. This CDR3 region has 12 residues. Looked up from germline, CDR1 is SNHLY and CDR2 is FYNNEI. V was pared by 6 bases and J by 6 bases, with 9 bases between.